Each of the 12 T cell receptor beta chains below was sequenced from the same sample in a study of T cells expressing NK-cell markers. TCRdb reanalyzed the 5' RACE reads and collapses them to one entry per CDR3 protein, without DNA. The ten most abundant clones cover approximately 3.6% of a sample with 550,000 or so distinct CDR3 sequences. The source material was blood T cells: a sorted CD56 or NKG2C T cell subset, CD4+ or CD8+ T cells, or bulk PBMC T cells (not recorded which). The receptors were sampled from a man aged 18 to 35 in good health.

The V call is TRBV6-2 or TRBV6-3, the J call TRBJ2-1; TCRdb reports TRBD2, a call that lacks DNA to check it against. The CDR3 loop spans 16 amino acids. Looked up from germline, CDR1 is MNHEY and CDR2 is SVGEGT. This CDR3 is CASSQPLAGVGGRQFF.

The CDR3 reads CASSGQYYGYTF. This chain uses TRBV2 with TRBJ1-2; the TCRdb call, TRBD1, lacks DNA for checking. Germline lookup yields CDR1 SNHLY and CDR2 FYNNEI. The CDR3 loop spans 12 amino acids.

CDR3 residues: CAHNAGGQGGVSYTF. The chain carries TRBV30 and TRBJ1-2; TCRdb proposes TRBD1, but this gene call is untestable without DNA. This CDR3 spans 15 amino acids. Germline assignment: CDR1 GTSNPN and CDR2 SVGIG (reference sequence).

This chain connects TRBV6-2 or TRBV6-3 to TRBJ2-1; TCRdb designates TRBD2, a call that cannot be tested without DNA. The CDR3 extends over 16 amino acids. Germline V gives CDR1 MNHEY, CDR2 SVGEGT. CDR3 residues: CASSPRGLAGVVEQFF.

V gene TRBV30 combines with J gene TRBJ2-3. Germline CDR1 GTSNPN, CDR2 SVGIG (reference sequence). CDR3 size: 13 residues. The CDR3 sequence is CAWTSAGTDTQYF.

CDR3 amino acids: CATGTSGSRETQYF. The rearrangement joins TRBV10-3 to TRBJ2-5; TCRdb picks TRBD2, but there is no DNA to check that call. Germline values: CDR1 ENHRY, CDR2 SYGVKD. The CDR3 covers 14 residues.

The J gene is TRBJ2-1, the V gene TRBV5-1; TCRdb lists TRBD2, though no DNA is available to test this call. Germline V gene sequence: CDR1 SGHRS, CDR2 YFSETQ. This CDR3 spans 16 amino acids. CDR3 protein: CASSEDGTRTYNEQFF.

This rearrangement joins TRBV28 to TRBJ2-1; the TRBD2 assignment by TCRdb is unverifiable without DNA. There are 13 residues in the CDR3. Germline values: CDR1 MDHEN, CDR2 SYDVKM. The CDR3 is CAIRTSEHPEQFF.

The V call is TRBV28, the J call TRBJ2-3; TCRdb's D gene call, TRBD1, goes unchecked for lack of DNA. CDR3 size: 16 residues. Germline CDR1 reads MDHEN; CDR2 reads SYDVKM. The CDR3 reads CASSSGDRTHTDTQYF.

The chain is built from TRBV5-1 and TRBJ2-1; TCRdb's D call of TRBD2 is untestable without DNA. The CDR3 extends over 14 amino acids. Looked up from germline, CDR1 is SGHRS and CDR2 is YFSETQ. The CDR3 is CASSLASDRNEQFF.

V usage is TRBV5-1 and J usage is TRBJ1-5. The CDR3 has 15 residues. The V gene's germline CDR1 is SGHRS and CDR2 YFSETQ. CDR3 protein: CASSPLGGDNQPQHF.

The rearrangement joins TRBV12-3 or TRBV12-4 to TRBJ2-6; TCRdb lists TRBD1, though no DNA is available to test this call. The CDR3 is made up of 17 amino acids. The CDR3: CASSLRGGLYGANVLTF.